This T cell receptor (beta chain) was captured by sequencing in a study of T cell responses to AZD1222 COVID-19 vaccine. Study results and caveats: Dominant CD4 TCR responses targeted spike regions 160-218 and 743-854. At study baseline, merely five or six AZD1222 recipients were seropositive.

Remarks on this clone: Its cognate antigen is unknown.

Clones were sequenced by immunoSEQ multiplex PCR, and TCRdb holds only the in-frame ones, with some missing. The top ten hold around 0.99% of the sample, which has about 130,000 clones, approximately 91% seen once. The V gene's germline CDR1 is LNHNV and CDR2 YYDKDF (reference sequence). This CDR3 has 12 residues. V was cut by 4 bases and J by 6 bases, with 9 bases left in between. The TCR originated in an adult who received the AZD1222 COVID-19 vaccine. The starting material was peripheral blood, obtained 28 days after the second AZD1222 dose. The chain employs TRBV15 and TRBJ1-2, with TRBD1 as a possible D gene (5 bases). The CDR3 is CATSKGTDGYTF. The CDR3 nucleotides read TGTGCCACCAGCAAAGGGACGGATGGCTACACCTTC.